This T cell receptor beta chain emerged from a study of CD8+ T cells in alopecia areata. Study as a whole: Oral tofacitinib, 5 to 10 mg twice daily, was given in an open-label trial. Scalp area affected, as a percentage, set the severity score of treated patients.

Treatment specified: oral pan-JAK inhibitor, 5-10 mg twice daily. Sorted out of PBMCs were CD4+ T cells and CD8+ T cells. Extracted RNA was reverse transcribed, and the resulting cDNA served as sequencing template. Libraries were prepared by immunoSEQ multiplex PCR; TCRdb keeps only in-frame clonotypes and omits some of them. The sample lists 80,000 to 95,000 clones, roughly two fifths occurring once. The receptor was derived from a human donor with alopecia areata. The starting material was CD8+ T cells sorted from blood, obtained at week 24, from a patient treated with tofacitinib.

Written as DNA, the CDR3 is TGTGCCAGCAGCTTGGTGGTACAGGGCAATCAGCCCCAGCATTTT. Encoded protein: CASSLVVQGNQPQHF. This sequence joins TRBV5-6 and TRBJ1-5; a weak D match, TRBD1 (5 bases). In germline, CDR1 is SGHDT, CDR2 YYEEEE. V gave up 0 bases and J gave up 2 bases, with 9 bases separating them. This CDR3 region has 15 residues.